The 25 T cell receptor beta chains in this list originate from one sample, sequenced in a study of STAT5B mutations in CD4+ large granular lymphocyte leukemia. Some clones are missing from TCRdb's copy, which holds only in-frame ones; the method was immunoSEQ multiplex PCR. The table has around 32,000 clones, around four fifths seen once; the top ten hold about 2.7%. The sample comprised CD4+ T cells from blood buffy coats. These receptors all come from a human donor in good health.

The genes are TRBV2 and TRBJ2-3, with 9 bases that match TRBD2. The CDR3 length is 16 residues. Germline CDR1 and CDR2: SNHLY and FYNNEI. V shed 1 base and J 1 base; nucleotides not matched to a gene: 3. CDR3 nucleotide sequence: TGTGCCAGCAGTGAAGGGGCGGGAGGGGGCACAGATACGCAGTATTTT. Translated: CASSEGAGGGTDTQYF. Complete variable domain (other parts from reference TRBV2 and TRBJ2-3): EPEVTQTPSHQVTQMGQEVILRCVPISNHLYFYWYRQILGQKVEFLVSFYNNEISEKSEIFDDQFSVERPDGSNFTLKIRSTKLEDSAMYFCASSEGAGGGTDTQYFGPGTRLTVL.

The table lists this clone with a few counts. The CDR3 region has the DNA TGCGCCAGCAGCTTGGATGGACAGGGTGGCGGGGAGCTGTTTTTT. It yields the protein CASSLDGQGGGELFF. The chain employs TRBV5-1 and TRBJ2-2; 8 bases match TRBD1. CDR1 is SGHRS, CDR2 YFSETQ, per germline. The ends lost 0 bases at V and 7 bases at J; junction bases unmatched: 5. This CDR3 is 15 amino acids long.

The chain links TRBV18 to TRBJ2-2; 9 bases are shared with TRBD2. Germline loops: CDR1 KGHSH, CDR2 LQKENI. The CDR3 sequence is 16 residues long. Losses at the gene ends were 3 bases for V and 2 bases for J; bases not matched to a gene: 4. The CDR3 region has the DNA TGTGCCAGCTCACCCGGACTAGCGCTAAACACCGGGGAGCTGTTTTTT. Translating gives CASSPGLALNTGELFF.

The CDR3 nucleotides read TGTGCCAGCAGTGAGGAGAGGGCCCTGTATAGCAATCAGCCCCAGCATTTT. Translated, it gives CASSEERALYSNQPQHF. The chain recombines TRBV6-1 with TRBJ1-5, with D unresolved. CDR1 MNHNS and CDR2 SASEGT come from the germline V gene. The CDR3 is 17 amino acids. V lost 3 bases and J lost 0, with 15 bases in between.

V is TRBV2 and J is TRBJ1-5; D uncertain. CDR1 and CDR2 from the germline V gene are SNHLY and FYNNEI. Trimming shortened V by 6 bases and J by 0 bases, and 9 bases separated the two germline ends. CDR3 length equals 14 residues. The DNA for the CDR3 is TGTGCCAGCAGGTGGACGGATAGCAATCAGCCCCAGCATTTT. This gives the protein CASRWTDSNQPQHF.

The chain carries TRBV7-2 and TRBJ2-5; tentative D call: TRBD1 (6 bases). CDR3 length equals 18 residues. The V end lost 5 bases, the J end lost 7 bases, and 29 bases lay between the germline ends. Germline V gene sequence: CDR1 SGHTA, CDR2 FQGNSA. In DNA form, the CDR3 reads TGTGCCAGCAGCCCCCCATCGTCCGGGACACACTTAGGTTCGACCCAGTACTTC. Residues: CASSPPSSGTHLGSTQYF. The full variable domain, its missing parts supplied by reference TRBV7-2 and TRBJ2-5, is GAGVSQSPSNKVTEKGKDVELRCDPISGHTALYWYRQSLGQGLEFLIYFQGNSAPDKSGLPSDRFSAERTGGSVSTLTIQRTQQEDSAVYLCASSPPSSGTHLGSTQYFGPGTRLLVL.

This clone turned up a few times. The V gene is TRBV9, the J gene TRBJ1-1; D call uncertain. Trimming stripped 0 bases from V and 0 bases from J, with 12 bases between. Germline V CDR1 and CDR2: SGDLS, YYNGEE. The CDR3 runs 16 residues. The CDR3 loop is CASSVAITGMNTEAFF. In DNA, the CDR3 is TGTGCCAGCAGCGTAGCAATCACGGGGATGAACACTGAAGCTTTCTTT.

This chain joins TRBV7-8 and TRBJ1-3, with D tentatively TRBD1 (5 bases). In germline, CDR1 is SGHVS, CDR2 FQNEAQ. With 0 bases removed from V and 7 bases from J, the gap between germline ends came to 13 bases. This CDR3 is built from 15 residues. The CDR3 region is CASSLAQGLGNTIYF. Here the CDR3 DNA reads TGTGCCAGCAGCTTAGCTCAGGGACTTGGGAACACCATATATTTT.

The chain couples TRBV7-9 to TRBJ1-5; no reliable D call. V lost 5 bases to trimming and J lost 7 bases, with 9 bases between them. Germline CDR1 and CDR2: SEHNR and FQNEAQ (reference sequence). CDR3 length: 12 amino acids. The CDR3 DNA reads as TGTGCCAGCAGCGTAGGTGGGCAGCCCCAGCATTTT. As protein: CASSVGGQPQHF.

Only one count was recorded for this clone. The rearrangement links TRBV27 to TRBJ2-3, with 8 nucleotides matching TRBD2. Germline assignment: CDR1 MNHEY and CDR2 SMNVEV (reference sequence). The CDR3 has 17 residues. V shed 1 base, J shed 2 bases, and the junction held 8 bases outside the gene matches. The chain's CDR3 is CASSLFGAGGFTDTQYF. As DNA, the CDR3 is TGTGCCAGCAGTTTATTCGGGGCGGGGGGCTTCACAGATACGCAGTATTTT.

The chain has TRBV6-6 and TRBJ1-2; D gene uncertain. Germline V CDR1 and CDR2: MNHNY, SVGAGI (reference sequence). The CDR3 totals 13 residues. V was cut by 6 bases and J by 4 bases, with 12 bases left in between. The chain's CDR3 is CASRASEPYGYTF. In nucleotides, the CDR3 is TGTGCCAGCAGGGCCTCCGAGCCCTATGGCTACACCTTC.

This chain joins TRBV5-1 and TRBJ2-2; 8 nucleotides line up with TRBD1. This CDR3 is 13 amino acids long. Looked up from germline, CDR1 is SGHRS and CDR2 is YFSETQ. After removal of 4 bases from V and 6 bases from J, the junction contained 2 bases not matched to a gene. The CDR3 loop is CASSAQGAGELFF. CDR3 DNA: TGCGCCAGCAGCGCACAGGGGGCCGGGGAGCTGTTTTTT.

The chain combines TRBV29-1 with TRBJ2-3; D gene ambiguous. V lost 2 bases, J lost 5 bases, and 11 bases lay in between. Germline CDR1 reads SQVTM; CDR2 reads ANQGSEA. CDR3 length: 13 residues. The CDR3 DNA is TGCAGCGTTGAAACCACCCAAAGAGATACGCAGTATTTT. Protein: CSVETTQRDTQYF.

The chain couples TRBV10-1 to TRBJ2-7; D ambiguous. Trimming removed 5 bases from V and 0 bases from J, with 5 bases in between. Germline V lookup: CDR1 WNHNN, CDR2 SYGVQD (reference sequence). CDR3 size: 12 residues. The CDR3 loop reads CASSRSSYEQYF. CDR3 coding DNA: TGCGCCAGCAGTCGATCCTCCTACGAGCAGTACTTC.

The chain recombines TRBV5-1 with TRBJ2-1; no clear D gene. The CDR3 contains 12 residues. Per the germline V gene, CDR1 is SGHRS and CDR2 is YFSETQ. V was pared by 1 base and J by 10 bases, with 9 bases between. CDR3 region: CASSLSQGEQFF. Written as DNA, the CDR3 is TGCGCCAGCAGCTTGTCACAAGGCGAGCAGTTCTTC.

This clone showed up just a few times. The V call is TRBV19, the J call TRBJ2-6; possible D gene TRBD1, 6 bases. The CDR3 is made up of 15 amino acids. Germline CDR1 is LNHDA and CDR2 is SQIVND (reference sequence). V dropped 3 bases and J dropped 2 bases, with 8 bases sitting between them. The chain's CDR3 is CASSITGPGANVLTF. CDR3 bases: TGTGCCAGTAGTATCACAGGGCCTGGGGCCAACGTCCTGACTTTC.

The rearrangement links TRBV7-4 to TRBJ1-5, with D uncertain. Per germline, CDR1 SGHVT and CDR2 SQSDAQ. The CDR3 is made up of 17 amino acids. Between the trimmed V and J ends, which lost 2 bases and 0 bases, there was a span of 14 bases. The CDR3 sequence: CASSLIEPRNSNQPQHF. CDR3 nucleotides: TGTGCCAGCAGCTTAATTGAACCGCGAAATAGCAATCAGCCCCAGCATTTT.

The chain links TRBV18 to TRBJ1-2, with D unresolved. CDR1 and CDR2 (germline): KGHSH, LQKENI. This CDR3 has 13 residues. V lost 2 bases and J lost 0, with 4 bases in between. The CDR3 sequence: CASSPDTNYGYTF. CDR3 bases: TGTGCCAGCTCACCAGATACTAACTATGGCTACACCTTC.

The rearrangement uses TRBV29-1 and TRBJ2-1; tentatively, D is TRBD2 (6 bases). From germline, CDR1 is SQVTM and CDR2 ANQGSEA. The V gene lost 5 bases and the J gene lost 8 bases, with 13 bases spanning the gap. This CDR3 has 12 amino acids. CDR3 sequence (DNA): TGCAGCGTTAAAGCAGCGGGTGATGAGCAGTTCTTC. Translating it yields CSVKAAGDEQFF.

V gene TRBV18 combines with J gene TRBJ2-1; 11 positions match TRBD2. Germline V gives CDR1 KGHSH, CDR2 LQKENI. The CDR3 loop spans 15 amino acids. The V gene end was trimmed by 2 bases and the J gene end by 7 bases; junction bases not matched to a gene: 4. The CDR3 sequence is CASSPALAGGNEQFF. The CDR3, as DNA: TGTGCCAGCTCACCAGCCCTAGCGGGGGGAAATGAGCAGTTCTTC.

This clone was counted between two and nine times. The CDR3 DNA is TGTGCCAGCAGCTTAGAGCGACAGGGGTATGGCTACACCTTC. It specifies CASSLERQGYGYTF. The V call is TRBV13, the J call TRBJ1-2; 8 positions agree with TRBD1. CDR1 is PRHDT, CDR2 FYEKMQ, per germline (reference sequence). The CDR3 totals 14 residues. With 1 base clipped from V and 5 bases from J, the junction kept 3 bases outside the gene matches.

The chain is built from TRBV7-2 and TRBJ2-2; D remains ambiguous. The CDR3 runs 14 residues. Germline V CDR1 and CDR2: SGHTA, FQGNSA. Between the trimmed V and J ends, which lost 4 bases and 8 bases, there was a span of 14 bases. In DNA form, the CDR3 reads TGTGCCAGCAGCTACCGCCAGTTGGGGGGGGAGCTGTTTTTT. Protein: CASSYRQLGGELFF.

The chain carries TRBV7-3 and TRBJ1-1; D possibly corresponds to TRBD1 (6 bases). The CDR3 has 13 residues. Germline V CDR1 and CDR2: SGHTA, FQGTGA. The germline V and J ends were trimmed by 5 bases and 7 bases, with 14 bases remaining between them. The CDR3 here is CASSPAGGVEAFF. The CDR3 nucleotides are TGTGCCAGCAGCCCCGCGGGGGGCGTTGAAGCTTTCTTT.

This clone was detected only a few times. The rearrangement links TRBV28 to TRBJ1-4; TRBD1 matches at 9 bases. The CDR3 contains 14 residues. Per the germline V gene, CDR1 is MDHEN and CDR2 is SYDVKM. Trimming removed 5 bases from V and 4 bases from J; junction bases left unmatched: 2. CDR3 protein: CASSTGQGNEKLFF. The CDR3 DNA reads as TGTGCCAGCAGTACGGGACAGGGTAATGAAAAACTGTTTTTT.

Only a few counts were recorded for this clone. The chain joins TRBV10-3 to TRBJ1-1; 9 positions agree with TRBD1. There are 15 residues in the CDR3. CDR1 is ENHRY and CDR2 is SYGVKD in the germline V gene. V shed 5 bases, J shed 4 bases, and the junction held 8 bases outside the gene matches. The CDR3 protein is CAISKPGQGVTEAFF. CDR3 bases: TGTGCCATCAGTAAGCCGGGACAGGGAGTCACTGAAGCTTTCTTT.